Reported below is one TCR beta chain. The sample is drawn from a study of radiation and T cells in renal cell carcinoma. Sample time point: blood 2 weeks post-SBRT. As for treatment: 15 Gy SBRT to primary tumor, nephrectomy 4 weeks later. The CDR3 runs to 21 residues. Measured with immunoSEQ multiplex PCR; TCRdb has only the in-frame clones, and not every one. The sample has about 58,000 clones, roughly 79% seen once. This receptor was identified in a man in his 60s with renal cell carcinoma. V gene TRBV21-1 combines with J gene TRBJ1-2; the table names TRBD1, a call not compared with the DNA. TRBV21-1 is termed a pseudogene. The sequencing here drew on blood, taken from a patient whose treatment included radiotherapy and nephrectomy. The DNA for the CDR3 is TGTGCCAGCAGCAAAGTACTACTCCTATGGCGAGGACAGGGGATGGACTATGGCTACACCTTC. It codes for CASSKVLLLWRGQGMDYGYTF.